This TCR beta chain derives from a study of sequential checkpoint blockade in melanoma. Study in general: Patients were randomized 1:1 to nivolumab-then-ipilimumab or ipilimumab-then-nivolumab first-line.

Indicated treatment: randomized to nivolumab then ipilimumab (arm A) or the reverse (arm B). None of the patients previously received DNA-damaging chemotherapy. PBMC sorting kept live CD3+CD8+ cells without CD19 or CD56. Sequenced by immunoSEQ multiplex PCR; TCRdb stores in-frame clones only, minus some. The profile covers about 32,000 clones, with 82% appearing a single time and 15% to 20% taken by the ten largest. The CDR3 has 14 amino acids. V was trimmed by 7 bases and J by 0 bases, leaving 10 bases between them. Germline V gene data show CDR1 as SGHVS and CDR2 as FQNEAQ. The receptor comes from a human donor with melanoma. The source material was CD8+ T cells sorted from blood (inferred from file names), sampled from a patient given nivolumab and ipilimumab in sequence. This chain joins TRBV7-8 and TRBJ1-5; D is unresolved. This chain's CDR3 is CASTSYYSNQPQHF. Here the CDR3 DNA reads TGTGCCAGCACCTCCTATTATAGCAATCAGCCCCAGCATTTT. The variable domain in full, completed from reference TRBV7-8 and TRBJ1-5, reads GAGVSQSPRYKVAKRGQDVALRCDPISGHVSLFWYQQALGQGPEFLTYFQNEAQLDKSGLPSDRFFAERPEGSVSTLKIQRTQQEDSAVYLCASTSYYSNQPQHFGDGTRLSIL.